What follows describes a single T cell receptor (beta chain). Its antigen has not been determined. Base qualities are not at hand, and no much larger clone is one base apart. This record belongs to a study of blood T cell repertoires in COVID-19 (dated by TCRdb to 2018 to 2020). For the study in its entirety: Samples from collaborators originated in the United States, Italy and Spain and spanned both the acute and convalescent phases of COVID-19. The prospective study material was composed of cDNA or gDNA derived from T cells, B-cell-depleted T cells, or PBMCs. Subjects who had been exposed to COVID-19, were actively infected with it, or had recovered from it provided the deeply sampled blood TCRbeta repertoires that made up the dataset. A freely available public database, intended as a resource for researchers studying the immune response to SARS-CoV-2, is where the repertoires were released. Samples were obtained from the ongoing ImmuneRACE study (first 160 participants) and from about 1,300 subjects provided by 6 global collaborators. A de-identified subject ID, COVID-19 status, age in years and sex were almost always included in the sample metadata. Where HLA class I and class II types were available, the types were taken from metadata supplied by the sample provider, not from assay-based typing.

General findings and caveats noted by the study authors: How much clinical and demographic metadata was included differed by source and by participant, and the metadata was provided uncurated.

Enrolling through a virtual design, the prospective study's participants ranged in age from roughly 18 to 100 years and lived across roughly 23 United States geographic areas. To assign participants to cohorts, the prospective study relied on clinical history that participants themselves reported in a screening survey and a study questionnaire. Exposed participants had been in contact, within 2 weeks of entering the study, with a person who had a PCR-confirmed or clinician-diagnosed case of COVID-19. In the prospective study, whole blood, serum and a nasopharyngeal or oropharyngeal swab were collected from each participant by mobile phlebotomists. Over a 2-month period, participants in the prospective study had the option of providing additional blood draws and questionnaires. Before DNA extraction, blood samples from the prospective study were shipped at room temperature or frozen. The immunoSEQ Assay, a bias-controlled multiplex PCR, was used to amplify TCRbeta CDR3 regions from genomic DNA. Per the authors' processing: The number of nucleated cells in each sample was estimated from the amplification of reference gene primers within the assay. To quantify the absolute abundance of each unique TCRbeta CDR3 rearrangement, sequence reads were collapsed and filtered. For each sample, productive Simpson clonality was calculated as the square root of Simpson's diversity index over productive rearrangements. TCRdb retrieved this table from immuneACCESS and kept in-frame rearrangements only. Not all clones are present; in checked studies, unresolved V genes account for under half, and no reason is known for the remainder. V, J and clone size are those of that table, while D and trimming were read from the DNA. A total of around 340,000 clones appear in this sample, around nine tenths of them only once. The top ten clones comprise approximately 0.93% of the sample.

V and J are trimmed by 5 bases and 10 bases, and the gene matches miss 4 bases of the junction. Per the germline V gene (reference sequence), SEHNR is the CDR1 and FQNEAQ is the CDR2. Spanning cysteine to phenylalanine, the CDR3 consists of 14 amino acids. Just CDR3 DNA is preserved here, 42 bases in frame from base 1. This TCR was sampled from a woman aged 25 to 39 who had been exposed to COVID-19. Sequenced: PBMCs or T cells enriched from blood (not recorded which). In this chain, TRBV7-9 is recombined with TRBJ1-6, and 11 bases in between align with TRBD1. The nucleotide sequence is given as TGTGCCAGCAGCCCATGGACAGGGGGCTCACCCCTCCACTTT. This codes for CASSPWTGGSPLHF.